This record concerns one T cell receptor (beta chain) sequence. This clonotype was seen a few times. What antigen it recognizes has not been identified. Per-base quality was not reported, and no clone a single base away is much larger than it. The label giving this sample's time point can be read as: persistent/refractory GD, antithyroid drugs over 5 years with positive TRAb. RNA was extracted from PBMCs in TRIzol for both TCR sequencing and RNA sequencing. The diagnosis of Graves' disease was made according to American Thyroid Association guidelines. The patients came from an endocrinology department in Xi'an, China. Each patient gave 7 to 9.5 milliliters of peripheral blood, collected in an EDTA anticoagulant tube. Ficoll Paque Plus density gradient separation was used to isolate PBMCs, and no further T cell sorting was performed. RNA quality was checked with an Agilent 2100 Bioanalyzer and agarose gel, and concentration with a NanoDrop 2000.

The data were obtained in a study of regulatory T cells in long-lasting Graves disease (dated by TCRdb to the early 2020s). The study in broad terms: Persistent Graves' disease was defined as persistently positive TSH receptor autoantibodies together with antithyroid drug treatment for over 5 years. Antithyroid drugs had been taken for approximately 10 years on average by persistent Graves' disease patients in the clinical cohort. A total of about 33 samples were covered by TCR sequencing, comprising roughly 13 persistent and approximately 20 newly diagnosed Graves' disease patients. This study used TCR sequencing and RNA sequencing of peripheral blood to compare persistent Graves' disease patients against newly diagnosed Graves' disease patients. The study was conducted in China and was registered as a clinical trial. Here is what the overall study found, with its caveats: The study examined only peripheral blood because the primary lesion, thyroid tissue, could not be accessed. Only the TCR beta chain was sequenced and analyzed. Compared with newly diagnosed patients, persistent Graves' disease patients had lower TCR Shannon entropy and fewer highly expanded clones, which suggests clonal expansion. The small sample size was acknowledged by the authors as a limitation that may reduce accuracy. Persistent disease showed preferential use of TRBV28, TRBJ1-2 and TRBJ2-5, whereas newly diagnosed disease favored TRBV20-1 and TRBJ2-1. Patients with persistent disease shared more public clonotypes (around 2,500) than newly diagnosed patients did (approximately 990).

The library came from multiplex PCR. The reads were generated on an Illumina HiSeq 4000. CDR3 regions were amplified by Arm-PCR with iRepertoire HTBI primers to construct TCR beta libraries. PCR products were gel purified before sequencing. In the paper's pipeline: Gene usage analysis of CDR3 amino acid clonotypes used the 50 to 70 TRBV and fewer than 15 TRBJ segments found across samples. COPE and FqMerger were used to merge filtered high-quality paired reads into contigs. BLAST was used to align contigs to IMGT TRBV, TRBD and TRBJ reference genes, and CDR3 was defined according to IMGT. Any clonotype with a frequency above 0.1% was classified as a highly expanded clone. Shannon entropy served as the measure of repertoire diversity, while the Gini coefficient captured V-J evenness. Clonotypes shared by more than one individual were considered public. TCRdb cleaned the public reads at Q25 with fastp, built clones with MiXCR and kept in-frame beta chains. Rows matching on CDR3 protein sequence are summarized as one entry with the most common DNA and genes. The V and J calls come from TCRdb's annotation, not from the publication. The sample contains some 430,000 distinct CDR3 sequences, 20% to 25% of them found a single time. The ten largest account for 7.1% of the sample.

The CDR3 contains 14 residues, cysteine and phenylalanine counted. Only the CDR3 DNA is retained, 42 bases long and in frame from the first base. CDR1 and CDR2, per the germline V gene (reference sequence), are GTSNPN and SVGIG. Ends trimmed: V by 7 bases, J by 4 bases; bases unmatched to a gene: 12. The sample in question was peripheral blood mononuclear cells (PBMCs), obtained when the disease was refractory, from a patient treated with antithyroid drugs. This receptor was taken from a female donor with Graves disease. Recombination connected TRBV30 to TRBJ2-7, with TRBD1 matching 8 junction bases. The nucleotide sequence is TGTGCCTCTACTTTGACAGGGGATTTTTACGAGCAGTACTTC. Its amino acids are CASTLTGDFYEQYF.